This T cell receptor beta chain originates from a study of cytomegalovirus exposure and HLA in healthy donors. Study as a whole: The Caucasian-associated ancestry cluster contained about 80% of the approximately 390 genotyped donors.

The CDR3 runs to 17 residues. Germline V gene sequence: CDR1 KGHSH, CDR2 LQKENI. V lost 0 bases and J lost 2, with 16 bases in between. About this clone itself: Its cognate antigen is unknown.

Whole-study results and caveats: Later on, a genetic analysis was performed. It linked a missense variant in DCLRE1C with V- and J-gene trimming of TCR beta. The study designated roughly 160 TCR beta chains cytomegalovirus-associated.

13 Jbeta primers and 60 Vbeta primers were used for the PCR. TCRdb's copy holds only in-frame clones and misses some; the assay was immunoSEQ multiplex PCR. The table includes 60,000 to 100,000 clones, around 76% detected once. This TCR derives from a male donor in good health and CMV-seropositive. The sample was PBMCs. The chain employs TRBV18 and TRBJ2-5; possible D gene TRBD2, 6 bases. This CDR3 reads CASSPPGGRPGQETQYF. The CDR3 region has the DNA TGTGCCAGCTCACCACCGGGAGGCCGGCCGGGGCAAGAGACCCAGTACTTC. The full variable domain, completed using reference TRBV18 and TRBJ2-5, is NAGVMQNPRHLVRRRGQEARLRCSPMKGHSHVYWYRQLPEEGLKFMVYLQKENIIDESGMPKERFSAEFPKEGPSILRIQQVVRGDSAAYFCASSPPGGRPGQETQYFGPGTRLLVL.